Shown below are 30 T cell receptor beta chains from a single sample sequenced in a study of blood T cell repertoires in COVID-19 (dated by TCRdb to the early 2020s). Library creation used the immunoSEQ multiplex PCR assay. In TCRdb, the immuneACCESS table is reduced to in-frame sequences with V and J assigned. These tables do not hold every clone; where another copy was compared, an unresolved V gene accounts for under half, and the others remain unexplained. Recorded for this sample are about 150,000 clones; about 90% of them occurred a single time. 3.5% to 4.5% of the sample rests with the top ten. The material sequenced was PBMCs or T cells enriched from blood (not recorded which). The receptors were sampled from a woman aged 40 to 50 who had been exposed to COVID-19.

The chain carries TRBV9 and TRBJ1-2; weak D call: TRBD1 (5 bases). The germline V gene has CDR1 SGDLS and CDR2 YYNGEE. This CDR3 contains 16 residues. The ends were cut back, 3 bases at V and 3 bases at J, with 18 bases in the middle. CDR3 coding DNA: TGTGCCAGCAGCGCCCCGGACAACCTCCCGGACTATGGCTACACCTTC. Its translation is CASSAPDNLPDYGYTF. Complete variable domain (other parts from reference TRBV9 and TRBJ1-2): DSGVTQTPKHLITATGQRVTLRCSPRSGDLSVYWYQQSLDQGLQFLIQYYNGEERAKGNILERFSAQQFPDLHSELNLSSLELGDSALYFCASSAPDNLPDYGYTFGSGTRLTVV.

The CDR3 here is CASSLSSGRGETQYF. CDR3 nucleotide sequence: TGCGCCAGCAGCTTGTCTAGCGGGAGAGGGGAGACCCAGTACTTC. The chain joins TRBV5-1 to TRBJ2-5; TRBD2 agrees at 10 bases. CDR3 length: 15 residues. V shed 1 base, J shed 5 bases, and the junction held 5 bases outside the gene matches. Germline CDR1 is SGHRS and CDR2 is YFSETQ.

This clone was counted between two and nine times. The J gene is TRBJ2-7, the V gene TRBV5-1; TRBD2 aligns across 10 bases. The J segment lost 2 bases and the V segment lost 4 bases, leaving 9 bases of the junction unmatched. CDR3 length equals 16 residues. CDR1 is SGHRS and CDR2 is YFSETQ in the germline V gene. The CDR3 DNA sequence: TGCGCCAGCAGCATTATAGCGGGAGGCGCCACCTACGAGCAGTACTTC. The encoded protein is CASSIIAGGATYEQYF. The full variable domain, with the rest looked up from reference TRBV5-1 and TRBJ2-7, is KAGVTQTPRYLIKTRGQQVTLSCSPISGHRSVSWYQQTPGQGLQFLFEYFSETQRNKGNFPGRFSGRQFSNSRSEMNVSTLELGDSALYLCASSIIAGGATYEQYFGPGTRLTVT.

This sequence joins TRBV20-1 and TRBJ2-7, with a possible D match to TRBD1 (6 bases). Germline V gene lookup returns CDR1 DFQATT and CDR2 SNEGSKA (reference sequence). V lost 3 bases and J lost 8, with 20 bases in between. The CDR3 runs 14 residues. DNA of the CDR3: TGCAGTGCTAGTCACCGGGACAAGGGGGTCCAGCAGTACTTC. Amino acids: CSASHRDKGVQQYF.

The chain employs TRBV5-1 and TRBJ1-2, with 10 bases identical to TRBD1. The CDR3 runs 15 residues. Looked up from germline, CDR1 is SGHRS and CDR2 is YFSETQ. The V gene end was trimmed by 0 bases and the J gene end by 4 bases; junction bases not matched to a gene: 3. The DNA for the CDR3 is TGCGCCAGCAGCTTGGCGACAGGGGGCGGCTATGGCTACACCTTC. It yields the protein CASSLATGGGYGYTF.

The chain combines TRBV7-2 with TRBJ1-5, with D unresolved. Trimming shortened V by 3 bases and J by 8 bases, and 11 bases separated the two germline ends. In germline, CDR1 is SGHTA, CDR2 FQGNSA. This CDR3 comprises 13 residues. The CDR3 sequence: CASSFRGGEPQHF. The CDR3 bases are TGTGCCAGCAGCTTCCGGGGTGGGGAGCCCCAGCATTTT.

In its sample, this clone was seen once. This chain joins TRBV7-9 and TRBJ2-7; 11 nucleotides agree with TRBD1. The CDR3 totals 14 residues. CDR1 and CDR2 from the germline V gene are SEHNR and FQNEAQ (reference sequence). J was trimmed by 6 bases and V by 5 bases; bases with no gene match: 6. The CDR3 nucleotides read TGTGCCAGCAGCCTAGGACAGGGGGCCATCGAGCAGTACTTC. Its protein product is CASSLGQGAIEQYF. Looking up the rest from reference TRBV7-9 and TRBJ2-7 gives the full variable domain: DTGVSQNPRHKITKRGQNVTFRCDPISEHNRLYWYRQTLGQGPEFLTYFQNEAQLEKSRLLSDRFSAERPKGSFSTLEIQRTEQGDSAMYLCASSLGQGAIEQYFGPGTRLTVT.

This chain uses TRBV12-5 with TRBJ1-5; D is ambiguous. Germline-derived CDR1 and CDR2 are LGHNT and FRNRAP. V was trimmed by 2 bases and J by 2 bases, leaving 16 bases between them. This CDR3 is 17 amino acids long. CDR3 loop: CASGLPTGGYGNQPQHF. CDR3 sequence (DNA): TGTGCTAGTGGTTTGCCCACGGGTGGGTATGGCAATCAGCCCCAGCATTTT.

This clone has just one count. The chain recombines TRBV4-1 with TRBJ1-5, with D possibly TRBD1 on 6 matching bases. The V gene's germline CDR1 is MGHRA and CDR2 YSYEKL. This CDR3 contains 17 residues. Deletions cut 0 bases from V and 1 base from J, with 13 bases between. CDR3 coding DNA: TGCGCCAGCAGCCAAGATAACCCCAGGGGAAGCAATCAGCCCCAGCATTTT. This sequence encodes CASSQDNPRGSNQPQHF.

The chain recombines TRBV6-5 with TRBJ1-5, with no clear D. CDR1 and CDR2 from the germline V gene are MNHEY and SVGAGI. V was pared by 8 bases and J by 3 bases, with 11 bases between. The CDR3 spans 13 residues. This chain's CDR3 is CASLVAFNQPQHF. The CDR3 nucleotides read TGTGCCAGCCTCGTAGCTTTCAATCAGCCCCAGCATTTT.

This rearrangement joins TRBV29-1 to TRBJ2-2; D gene unclear. CDR1 is SQVTM, CDR2 ANQGSEA, per germline. The CDR3 spans 12 residues. Trimming stripped 3 bases from V and 4 bases from J, with 6 bases between. The CDR3 DNA is TGCAGCGTTGAGTACAGCACCGGGGAGCTGTTTTTT. Protein product: CSVEYSTGELFF.

V usage is TRBV6-8 and J usage is TRBJ2-1; 11 bases line up with TRBD2. Germline CDR1 MNHGY, CDR2 SAAAGT. The CDR3 covers 18 residues. J lost 7 bases, V lost 0 bases, and 11 bases had no gene match. The CDR3 region is CASSYSGKTSGGGNEQFF. The CDR3 DNA is TGTGCCAGCAGTTACTCCGGAAAAACTAGCGGGGGAGGGAATGAGCAGTTCTTC.

This clone was seen a few times. V usage is TRBV6-6 and J usage is TRBJ2-7; possible D gene TRBD2, 5 bases. This CDR3 contains 16 residues. V dropped 6 bases and J dropped 4 bases, with 22 bases sitting between them. Germline V gene data show CDR1 as MNHNY and CDR2 as SVGAGI (reference sequence). The CDR3 DNA reads as TGTGCCAGCAGCTATCGAGGACCAGAGGGCAAATACGAGCAGTACTTC. It codes for CASSYRGPEGKYEQYF.

The chain links TRBV5-4 to TRBJ1-3; D remains unclear. With 5 bases removed from V and 2 bases from J, the gap between germline ends came to 8 bases. Per germline, CDR1 SGHNT and CDR2 YYREEE (reference sequence). This CDR3 has 13 residues. In nucleotides, the CDR3 is TGTGCCAGCAGTGCGAATGCTGGAAACACCATATATTTT. This translates into CASSANAGNTIYF.

The chain joins TRBV10-3 to TRBJ1-1; D is ambiguous. CDR1 and CDR2 from the germline V gene are ENHRY and SYGVKD. This CDR3 spans 13 amino acids. V was shortened by 2 bases and J by 0 bases, with 4 bases between the two germline ends. CDR3 DNA sequence: TGTGCCATCAGTGAGCAGATGAACACTGAAGCTTTCTTT. It yields the protein CAISEQMNTEAFF.

The chain combines TRBV19 with TRBJ1-1, with D possibly matching TRBD1 (5 bases). V gave up 0 bases and J gave up 5 bases, with 10 bases separating them. CDR3 length equals 14 residues. Germline V gene data show CDR1 as LNHDA and CDR2 as SQIVND (reference sequence). The CDR3 spells CASSIDGGYTEAFF. The CDR3 DNA sequence: TGTGCCAGTAGTATAGATGGGGGGTATACTGAAGCTTTCTTT. Supplemented by reference TRBV19 and TRBJ1-1, the full variable domain reads DGGITQSPKYLFRKEGQNVTLSCEQNLNHDAMYWYRQDPGQGLRLIYYSQIVNDFQKGDIAEGYSVSREKKESFPLTVTSAQKNPTAFYLCASSIDGGYTEAFFGQGTRLTVV.

The J gene is TRBJ1-1, the V gene TRBV5-1; maybe TRBD1 (5 bases). The CDR3 has 15 amino acids. Germline lookup yields CDR1 SGHRS and CDR2 YFSETQ. V was cut by 5 bases and J by 1 base, with 15 bases left in between. For the CDR3, the DNA is TGCGCCAGCAGTTTTCAATCAGACAGGAACACTGAAGCTTTCTTT. Translated, it gives CASSFQSDRNTEAFF.

This clone turned up a few times. This chain links TRBV11-2 with TRBJ2-7, with D unclear. The CDR3 is made up of 14 amino acids. V was trimmed by 0 bases and J by 6 bases, leaving 12 bases between them. In germline, CDR1 is SGHAT, CDR2 FQNNGV. CDR3 amino acids: CASSLDLIGPEQYF. CDR3 coding DNA: TGTGCCAGCAGCTTAGATCTTATCGGTCCCGAGCAGTACTTC.

This CDR3 reads CSDSSGSWNEQFF. CDR3 in DNA: TGCAGCGATTCTAGCGGGAGCTGGAATGAGCAGTTCTTC. This chain connects TRBV29-1 to TRBJ2-1; 10 bases agree with TRBD2. Germline loops: CDR1 SQVTM, CDR2 ANQGSEA. This CDR3 is built from 13 residues. The trim removed 7 bases at V and 7 bases at J, leaving 7 bases unmatched.

The J gene is TRBJ1-5, the V gene TRBV12-3 or TRBV12-4; D is unclear. Trimming left V 2 bases short and J 7 bases short, with 6 bases between. This CDR3 region has 12 residues. The CDR3 DNA reads as TGTGCCAGCAGTTTATTATCCCAGCCCCAGCATTTT. This translates into CASSLLSQPQHF.

This rearrangement joins TRBV5-4 to TRBJ1-1, with a weak D call TRBD1 (5 bases). This CDR3 contains 14 residues. The germline gives CDR1 SGHNT, CDR2 YYREEE (reference sequence). Trimming took 0 bases from V and 1 from J, leaving 7 bases between them. This chain's CDR3 is CASSLARANTEAFF. Here the CDR3 DNA reads TGTGCCAGCAGCTTGGCCAGGGCGAACACTGAAGCTTTCTTT.

CDR3 amino acids: CASSSVSDFSSGNTIYF. CDR3 sequence (DNA): TGTGCCAGCAGCTCCGTCTCGGACTTCTCCTCTGGAAACACCATATATTTT. The chain employs TRBV5-6 and TRBJ1-3; no definite D call. The CDR3 extends over 17 amino acids. Trimming took 3 bases from V and 0 from J, leaving 16 bases between them. Looked up from germline, CDR1 is SGHDT and CDR2 is YYEEEE.

The CDR3 coding sequence is TGTGCCGGAAGGACTAGCGGGAGGGGGGATGAGCAGTTCTTC. The encoded protein is CAGRTSGRGDEQFF. V is TRBV6-5 and J is TRBJ2-1; 15 bases match TRBD2. V gave up 11 bases and J gave up 8 bases; unmatched junction bases: 7. Germline CDR1 reads MNHEY; CDR2 reads SVGAGI. The CDR3 length is 14 residues.

The chain has TRBV11-1 and TRBJ1-1, with 7 positions matching TRBD1. With 8 bases clipped from V and 11 bases from J, the junction kept 8 bases outside the gene matches. CDR3 length equals 11 residues. The germline CDR1 and CDR2 sequences are SGHAT and FQDESV (reference sequence). The CDR3 DNA is TGTGCCAGCGGGGGACAGCTAAAGGCTTTCTTT. Amino acid sequence: CASGGQLKAFF.

This sequence joins TRBV10-3 and TRBJ1-1; TRBD1 agrees at 8 bases. CDR1 is ENHRY and CDR2 is SYGVKD in the germline V gene. V was clipped by 7 bases and J by 5 bases; unmatched bases: 6. The CDR3 spans 13 residues. The DNA of the CDR3 is TGTGCCATCAAGGACAGGGAGCCTACTGAAGCTTTCTTT. Translating gives CAIKDREPTEAFF.

This clone was detected only once. The J gene is TRBJ1-3, the V gene TRBV9; maybe TRBD1 (5 bases). There are 17 residues in the CDR3. The V and J ends lost 0 bases and 3 bases respectively, with 16 bases between them. Germline assignment: CDR1 SGDLS and CDR2 YYNGEE. The CDR3 DNA sequence: TGTGCCAGCAGCGTAGGGGTGGGGCGGATCAGTGGAAACACCATATATTTT. This gives the protein CASSVGVGRISGNTIYF.

This clone was recorded once. This chain connects TRBV21-1 to TRBJ1-5; TRBD1 reflects the table's D call only, with no check against the DNA. TRBV21-1 is assigned pseudogene status. The CDR3 has 15 amino acids. This chain's CDR3 is CASSKGGPPYQPQHF. As DNA, the CDR3 is TGTGCCAGCAGCAAAGGGGGGCCGCCATATCAGCCCCAGCATTTT.

The V and J genes are TRBV27 and TRBJ1-2; no reliable D call. The CDR3 consists of 13 residues. V lost 3 bases to trimming and J lost 8 bases, with 13 bases between them. From germline, CDR1 is MNHEY and CDR2 SMNVEV (reference sequence). The CDR3 coding sequence is TGTGCCAGCAGTTTTGCGGGGATGTCGGGCTACACCTTC. It encodes CASSFAGMSGYTF.

The gene calls are TRBV19 and TRBJ1-2; tentative D call: TRBD1 (5 bases). This CDR3 region has 14 residues. Trimming shortened V by 7 bases and J by 4 bases, and 16 bases separated the two germline ends. The V gene's germline CDR1 is LNHDA and CDR2 SQIVND (reference sequence). CDR3 sequence reads: CASTPAGGGYGYTF. Written as DNA, the CDR3 is TGTGCCAGTACCCCTGCGGGGGGAGGCTATGGCTACACCTTC.

This clone came up many times. The genes are TRBV28 and TRBJ1-2; D not certain. The CDR3 has 14 residues. Germline CDR1 is MDHEN and CDR2 is SYDVKM. V lost 4 bases and J 3 bases, leaving 12 bases between the germline ends. CDR3: CASSYPAGDYGYTF. The CDR3 DNA reads as TGTGCCAGCAGTTACCCCGCGGGCGACTATGGCTACACCTTC.